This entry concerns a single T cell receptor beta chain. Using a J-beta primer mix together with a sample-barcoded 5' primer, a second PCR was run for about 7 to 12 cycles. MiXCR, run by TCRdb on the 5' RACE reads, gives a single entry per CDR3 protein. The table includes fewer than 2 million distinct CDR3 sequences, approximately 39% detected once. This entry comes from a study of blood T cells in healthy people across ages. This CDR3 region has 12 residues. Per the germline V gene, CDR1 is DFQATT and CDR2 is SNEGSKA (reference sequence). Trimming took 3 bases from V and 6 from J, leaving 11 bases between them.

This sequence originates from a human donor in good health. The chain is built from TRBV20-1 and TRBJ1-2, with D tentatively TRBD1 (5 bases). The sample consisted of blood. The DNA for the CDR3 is TGCAGTGCTAGTATGGGGGTTGATGGCTACACCTTC. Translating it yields CSASMGVDGYTF.